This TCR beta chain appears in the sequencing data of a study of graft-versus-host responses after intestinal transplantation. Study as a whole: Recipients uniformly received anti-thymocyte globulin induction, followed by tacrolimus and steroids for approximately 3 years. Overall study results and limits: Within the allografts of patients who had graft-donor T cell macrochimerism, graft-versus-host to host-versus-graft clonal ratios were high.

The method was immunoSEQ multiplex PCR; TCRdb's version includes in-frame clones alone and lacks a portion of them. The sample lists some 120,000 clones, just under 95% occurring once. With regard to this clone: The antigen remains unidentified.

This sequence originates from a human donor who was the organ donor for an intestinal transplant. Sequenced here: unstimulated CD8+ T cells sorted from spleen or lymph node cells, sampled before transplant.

CDR3 region: CASSSSDEAYEQYF. The CDR3 nucleotides read TGTGCCAGCAGCTCCTCTGATGAGGCCTACGAGCAGTACTTC. The chain employs TRBV5-5 and TRBJ2-7; no definite D call. V lost 3 bases and J lost 2, with 12 bases in between. Germline CDR1 reads SGHKS; CDR2 reads YYEKEE (reference sequence). The CDR3 loop spans 14 amino acids.